One sample yielded the 32 T cell receptor beta chains listed below, sequenced in a study of cytomegalovirus exposure and HLA in healthy donors. PCR was performed using 60 Vbeta and 13 Jbeta primers. Using immunoSEQ multiplex PCR, the repertoire was profiled, and TCRdb retains in-frame clones only, with some absent. The sample carries over 150,000 clones, more than 85% recorded once. Input material: PBMCs. The source is a girl in the first two years of life in good health and CMV-seronegative.

The rearrangement links TRBV20-1 to TRBJ2-5, with D perhaps TRBD2 (5 bases). The length of the CDR3 is 11 residues. With 3 bases removed from V and 7 bases from J, the gap between germline ends came to 9 bases. The germline gives CDR1 DFQATT, CDR2 SNEGSKA (reference sequence). For the CDR3, the DNA is TGCAGTGCTAGGGAACTAGGGACCCAGTACTTC. This translates into CSARELGTQYF.

The rearrangement joins TRBV29-1 to TRBJ1-2; no clear D. The V end was cut by 7 bases, the J end by 7 bases, with 16 bases between. CDR3 length: 12 residues. The germline gives CDR1 SQVTM, CDR2 ANQGSEA. CDR3 region: CSAPRGEGGYTF. DNA of the CDR3: TGCAGCGCCCCGCGCGGGGAGGGTGGCTACACCTTC.

This clone has just one count. This chain links TRBV27 with TRBJ1-6; TRBD1 matches at 7 bases. Germline CDR1 and CDR2: MNHEY and SMNVEV (reference sequence). The CDR3 runs to 15 residues. J was trimmed by 9 bases and V by 5 bases; bases with no gene match: 10. CDR3 residues: CASSPRQGRSSPLHF. The CDR3 nucleotides read TGTGCCAGCAGTCCTCGACAGGGAAGGAGTTCACCCCTCCACTTT.

The J gene is TRBJ1-3, the V gene TRBV19; D is perhaps TRBD1 (5 bases). The CDR3 is made up of 14 amino acids. The germline V and J ends were trimmed by 10 bases and 0 bases, with 13 bases remaining between them. The germline V gene encodes CDR1 LNHDA and CDR2 SQIVND (reference sequence). As DNA, the CDR3 is TGTGCCACCCTTGACAGTTTCTCTGGAAACACCATATATTTT. This encodes CATLDSFSGNTIYF.

The genes are TRBV9 and TRBJ2-3; D is possibly TRBD1 (6 bases). Trimming took 4 bases from V and 6 from J, leaving 9 bases between them. Germline V gene lookup returns CDR1 SGDLS and CDR2 YYNGEE. The CDR3 covers 12 residues. As DNA, the CDR3 is TGTGCCAGCAGCCCGGGACACGATACGCAGTATTTT. This gives the protein CASSPGHDTQYF.

V and J are TRBV19 and TRBJ2-7, with D uncertain. Trimming pared 5 bases from V and 3 bases from J, leaving 11 bases between. This CDR3 spans 13 amino acids. Germline CDR1 LNHDA, CDR2 SQIVND (reference sequence). The CDR3 sequence is CASSLVLYYEQYF. The CDR3 region has the DNA TGTGCCAGTAGTCTAGTCCTTTACTACGAGCAGTACTTC.

The chain carries TRBV6-5 and TRBJ2-7; no firm D call. Between the trimmed V and J ends, which lost 7 bases and 2 bases, there was a span of 12 bases. CDR3 length: 13 residues. The V gene's germline CDR1 is MNHEY and CDR2 SVGAGI. DNA of the CDR3: TGTGCCAGCACAGTCTTTGATCCCTACGAGCAGTACTTC. Amino acids: CASTVFDPYEQYF.

The chain combines TRBV15 with TRBJ1-2; the D is unclear. CDR3 size: 12 residues. The germline V gene encodes CDR1 LNHNV and CDR2 YYDKDF (reference sequence). Between the trimmed V and J ends, which lost 4 bases and 3 bases, there was a span of 6 bases. CDR3 coding DNA: TGTGCCACCAGCACCATTTACTATGGCTACACCTTC. Translating it yields CATSTIYYGYTF.

The sample holds a few counts of this clone. The chain uses TRBV5-1 and TRBJ2-3, with 11 bases identical to TRBD1. In germline, CDR1 is SGHRS, CDR2 YFSETQ. Trimming cost V 3 bases and J 3 bases; bases outside gene matches: 18. This CDR3 contains 20 residues. CDR3 coding DNA: TGCGCCAGCAGCTCTCGACCGTACCTAGACCGGGACAGGGGGACAGATACGCAGTATTTT. Protein: CASSSRPYLDRDRGTDTQYF.

The V and J genes are TRBV7-6 and TRBJ2-3, with 7 bases fitting TRBD2. The germline gives CDR1 SGHVS, CDR2 FNYEAQ. This CDR3 has 16 residues. V shed 0 bases and J 2 bases; nucleotides not matched to a gene: 5. The CDR3: CASSLAQRDHTDTQYF. CDR3 nucleotides: TGTGCCAGCAGCTTAGCCCAGCGGGACCACACAGATACGCAGTATTTT.

This clone was observed once. The DNA of the CDR3 is TGCAGCGTCCGACAGGTTTCCAAAAACATTCAGTACTTC. Translation: CSVRQVSKNIQYF. This rearrangement joins TRBV29-1 to TRBJ2-4; D might be TRBD1 (6 bases). Trimming left V 6 bases short and J 2 bases short, with 11 bases between. This CDR3 has 13 residues. Germline CDR1 is SQVTM and CDR2 is ANQGSEA.

The gene calls are TRBV5-1 and TRBJ2-7; a possible D gene is TRBD2 (5 bases). The V gene lost 2 bases and the J gene lost 2 bases, with 11 bases spanning the gap. Germline V gives CDR1 SGHRS, CDR2 YFSETQ. This CDR3 has 14 residues. CDR3 residues: CASSFTGTTYEQYF. CDR3 nucleotide sequence: TGCGCCAGCAGCTTTACGGGAACCACCTACGAGCAGTACTTC.

The chain recombines TRBV5-6 with TRBJ1-5, with no clear D. The ends were cut back, 2 bases at V and 11 bases at J, with 14 bases in the middle. CDR1 SGHDT and CDR2 YYEEEE come from the germline V gene. There are 13 residues in the CDR3. CDR3 DNA sequence: TGTGCCAGCAGCTTTCGGGGATTTGAGTCCCAGCATTTT. As protein: CASSFRGFESQHF.

J is TRBJ2-5 and V is TRBV6-5, with 7 bases that match TRBD1. This CDR3 comprises 14 residues. Germline V gene data show CDR1 as MNHEY and CDR2 as SVGAGI. V shed 6 bases and J 2 bases; nucleotides not matched to a gene: 6. The CDR3 spells CASSRGQVQETQYF. Here the CDR3 DNA reads TGTGCCAGCAGCAGAGGACAGGTACAAGAGACCCAGTACTTC.

A remark on this clone: Compared with germline, one end of the junction differs, possibly owing to a read error. This chain joins TRBV7-9 and TRBJ2-1; 11 positions agree with TRBD2. Germline-derived CDR1 and CDR2 are SEHNR and FQNEAQ (reference sequence). There are 15 residues in the CDR3. The CDR3 protein is CASTLVAGGPDEQFF. CDR3 DNA sequence: TGTGCCAGCACCTTAGTAGCGGGAGGGCCCGATGAGCAGTTCTTC.

CDR3 protein: CASSLVLAGDPTDTQYF. Here the CDR3 DNA reads TGCGCCAGCAGCTTGGTGCTAGCGGGAGACCCCACAGATACGCAGTATTTT. This chain connects TRBV5-1 to TRBJ2-3, with TRBD2 matching over 10 bases. V was clipped by 0 bases and J by 2 bases; unmatched bases: 6. Germline V gene data show CDR1 as SGHRS and CDR2 as YFSETQ. The CDR3 loop spans 17 amino acids.

The rearrangement joins TRBV7-2 to TRBJ1-2, with no clear D. The CDR3 totals 19 residues. Per germline, CDR1 SGHTA and CDR2 FQGNSA. The V and J ends lost 5 bases and 8 bases respectively, with 33 bases between them. This CDR3 is CASSPRYGLFTPPSEGYTF. The CDR3 region has the DNA TGTGCCAGCAGCCCACGCTATGGACTATTTACGCCTCCCTCGGAAGGCTACACCTTC.

The chain is built from TRBV7-8 and TRBJ2-5, with TRBD2 matching over 12 bases. Germline V lookup: CDR1 SGHVS, CDR2 FQNEAQ. CDR3 length: 16 residues. V trimming: 0 bases; J trimming: 2 bases; junction bases outside the gene matches: 1. This chain's CDR3 is CASSLAGTSGQETQYF. CDR3 DNA sequence: TGTGCCAGCAGCTTAGCAGGGACTAGCGGGCAAGAGACCCAGTACTTC.

The V call is TRBV29-1, the J call TRBJ1-2; D possibly corresponds to TRBD1 (6 bases). Germline CDR1 is SQVTM and CDR2 is ANQGSEA. The CDR3 covers 12 residues. Trimming shortened V by 7 bases and J by 4 bases, and 13 bases separated the two germline ends. The CDR3 DNA follows: TGCAGCGGGTCGACAGGCGGCTATGGCTACACCTTC. Translated, it gives CSGSTGGYGYTF.

The J gene is TRBJ2-5, the V gene TRBV2, with D tentatively TRBD2 (6 bases). Germline assignment: CDR1 SNHLY and CDR2 FYNNEI. Trimming removed 8 bases at V and 0 bases at J, with 19 bases between. The CDR3 is made up of 16 amino acids. DNA of the CDR3: TGTGCCAGCCAGTGGAGACTAGTCGGGTACCAAGAGACCCAGTACTTC. This codes for CASQWRLVGYQETQYF.

The chain recombines TRBV7-9 with TRBJ2-7, with D possibly matching TRBD1 (6 bases). Trimming removed 2 bases from V and 12 bases from J, with 35 bases in between. CDR1 and CDR2 from the germline V gene are SEHNR and FQNEAQ (reference sequence). The CDR3 has 19 residues. The DNA of the CDR3 is TGTGCCAGCAGCTTAACTACTCTTAACCCTCGACAGGCCCTCGGTCTACGGTACTTC. It is translated as CASSLTTLNPRQALGLRYF.

The gene calls are TRBV6-1 and TRBJ2-7, with D tentatively TRBD2 (6 bases). Looked up from germline, CDR1 is MNHNS and CDR2 is SASEGT. Trimming cost V 6 bases and J 3 bases, with 15 bases left between them. The CDR3 consists of 14 residues. The CDR3, as DNA: TGTGCCAGCAGACCGGGACTGGGAGGCTACGAGCAGTACTTC. Translation: CASRPGLGGYEQYF.

This chain joins TRBV11-2 and TRBJ2-5; D call uncertain. This CDR3 spans 14 amino acids. With 2 bases removed from V and 6 bases from J, the gap between germline ends came to 13 bases. From germline, CDR1 is SGHAT and CDR2 FQNNGV. The CDR3 sequence: CASSLSIPTKTQYF. The CDR3 bases are TGTGCCAGCAGCTTAAGTATTCCTACGAAGACCCAGTACTTC. Together with reference TRBV11-2 and TRBJ2-5, the CDR3 gives the full variable domain: EAGVAQSPRYKIIEKRQSVAFWCNPISGHATLYWYQQILGQGPKLLIQFQNNGVVDDSQLPKDRFSAERLKGVDSTLKIQPAKLEDSAVYLCASSLSIPTKTQYFGPGTRLLVL.

This chain joins TRBV5-4 and TRBJ1-6; 8 positions agree with TRBD1. This CDR3 has 16 residues. The J segment lost 9 bases and the V segment lost 3 bases, leaving 11 bases of the junction unmatched. CDR1 and CDR2 (germline): SGHNT, YYREEE (reference sequence). CDR3 protein: CASSWVDGQGLSPLHF. The DNA for the CDR3 is TGTGCCAGCAGCTGGGTGGACGGACAGGGACTTTCACCCCTCCACTTT.

The rearrangement links TRBV10-3 to TRBJ2-5; D is perhaps TRBD2 (7 bases). Germline values: CDR1 ENHRY, CDR2 SYGVKD. CDR3 size: 15 residues. Trimming took off 11 bases at V and 5 bases at J, with 24 bases between the two ends. CDR3 region: CAVGWGGRSVETQYF. DNA of the CDR3: TGTGCCGTGGGGTGGGGGGGGCGCAGTGTGGAGACCCAGTACTTC.

This clone appeared a single time. The chain is built from TRBV6-1 and TRBJ2-1, with 11 bases fitting TRBD2. The V segment lost 3 bases and the J segment 0 bases; nucleotides outside the gene matches: 10. There are 19 residues in the CDR3. CDR1 MNHNS and CDR2 SASEGT come from the germline V gene. The CDR3 loop reads CASSELPSGGSLSYNEQFF. DNA for the CDR3: TGTGCCAGCAGTGAGCTTCCTAGCGGGGGGTCCCTCTCCTACAATGAGCAGTTCTTC.

This chain links TRBV19 with TRBJ1-3; D is uncertain. V was cut by 6 bases and J by 2 bases, with 11 bases left in between. Germline V CDR1 and CDR2: LNHDA, SQIVND (reference sequence). The CDR3 is made up of 14 amino acids. The CDR3 reads CASRPGKTGNTIYF. The CDR3 nucleotides are TGTGCCAGTAGGCCGGGGAAGACTGGAAACACCATATATTTT.

The chain has TRBV11-1 and TRBJ2-3; D is perhaps TRBD2 (6 bases). CDR1 and CDR2 from the germline V gene are SGHAT and FQDESV (reference sequence). The V end was cut by 5 bases, the J end by 11 bases, with 20 bases between. This CDR3 has 14 residues. The CDR3 reads CASSPKTSPEEQYF. Written as DNA, the CDR3 is TGTGCCAGCAGCCCTAAAACTAGCCCCGAGGAGCAGTATTTT.

Concerning this clone itself: An end of the junction differs from the germline gene, which may be a read error. The V and J genes are TRBV4-1 and TRBJ1-1, with D possibly TRBD1 on 5 matching bases. Germline assignment: CDR1 MGHRA and CDR2 YSYEKL. The CDR3 loop spans 11 amino acids. The CDR3 spells CASGGNAEAFF. In DNA, the CDR3 is TGCGCCAGCGGGGGGAACGCTGAAGCTTTCTTT.

This clone was seen once. The chain uses TRBV5-1 and TRBJ1-2; D not resolved. The V gene's germline CDR1 is SGHRS and CDR2 YFSETQ. CDR3 length equals 16 residues. V was clipped by 3 bases and J by 0 bases, with 15 bases between them. CDR3 region: CASSSADGGPNYGYTF. The CDR3 nucleotides read TGCGCCAGCAGCTCGGCCGACGGCGGCCCTAACTATGGCTACACCTTC.

The genes are TRBV7-2 and TRBJ2-5; TRBD2 agrees at 11 bases. The CDR3 length is 18 residues. In germline, CDR1 is SGHTA, CDR2 FQGNSA. V trimming: 4 bases; J trimming: 0 bases; junction bases outside the gene matches: 10. CDR3 sequence reads: CASSSKSRLAGYQETQYF. Written as DNA, the CDR3 is TGTGCCAGCAGCTCGAAATCGAGACTAGCGGGGTACCAAGAGACCCAGTACTTC.

V gene TRBV7-3 combines with J gene TRBJ2-2; a weak D match, TRBD1 (6 bases). Germline V gives CDR1 SGHTA, CDR2 FQGTGA. V lost 4 bases to trimming and J lost 6 bases, with 9 bases between them. The CDR3 sequence is 13 residues long. CDR3 sequence reads: CASSSPGAGELFF. The CDR3, as DNA: TGTGCCAGCAGCTCCCCAGGGGCCGGGGAGCTGTTTTTT.